The 25 T cell receptor beta chains given below trace back to one sample, sequenced in a study of T cell repertoires in ileal Crohn's disease. Time point: neoterminal ileum biopsy at postoperative endoscopy, about 6 months after surgery. The protocol was immunoSEQ multiplex PCR, while the TCRdb copy is restricted to in-frame clones and leaves out a portion. Of 7,200 or so clones in the sample, roughly 72% are singletons; the top ten hold 9%. Material for sequencing was ileal tissue. These receptor sequences come from an adult with Crohn's disease.

This clone was seen more than once but under ten times. The chain has TRBV5-4 and TRBJ2-7; possible D gene TRBD2, 5 bases. CDR1 SGHNT and CDR2 YYREEE come from the germline V gene (reference sequence). Trimming took off 1 base at V and 7 bases at J, with 12 bases between the two ends. The CDR3 is 13 amino acids. The CDR3 is CASSLFTRGEQYF. The CDR3 DNA sequence: TGTGCCAGCAGCTTGTTCACCCGGGGAGAGCAGTACTTC.

The CDR3 DNA reads as TGCAGCGTGGTTACAGGGGGCGAGCAGTACTTC. Amino acids: CSVVTGGEQYF. The V gene is TRBV29-1, the J gene TRBJ2-7; 8 bases match TRBD1. CDR1 and CDR2 from the germline V gene are SQVTM and ANQGSEA. The CDR3 sequence is 11 residues long. Germline trimming cut 6 bases from V and 6 bases from J; bases unmatched to any gene: 4.

J is TRBJ2-7 and V is TRBV2, with TRBD2 matching 14 bases. The germline V gene has CDR1 SNHLY and CDR2 FYNNEI. The CDR3 contains 16 residues. V dropped 6 bases and J dropped 7; count of bases not matched to a gene: 11. The chain's CDR3 is CASRMRGLAGEGEQYF. The CDR3 nucleotides are TGTGCCAGCAGAATGAGGGGACTAGCGGGAGAAGGTGAGCAGTACTTC.

The chain carries TRBV21-1 and TRBJ2-2; the D call of TRBD1 is as the table states it, not checked on the DNA. TRBV21-1 is marked as a pseudogene. The CDR3 has 18 amino acids. CDR3 nucleotide sequence: TGTGCCAGCAGCTCGTGTGGGGCGGACAGGAAGGACACCGGGGAGCTGTTTTTT. Its protein product is CASSSCGADRKDTGELFF.

The chain recombines TRBV5-4 with TRBJ1-2; the match to TRBD1 covers 7 bases. This CDR3 comprises 15 residues. J was trimmed by 4 bases and V by 3 bases; bases with no gene match: 9. Germline loops: CDR1 SGHNT, CDR2 YYREEE (reference sequence). CDR3 DNA: TGTGCCAGCAGCTCGGGGACAGTGACAACCTATGGCTACACCTTC. This translates into CASSSGTVTTYGYTF.

This clone appeared once. This chain joins TRBV20-1 and TRBJ1-2; D might be TRBD1 (6 bases). This CDR3 is built from 11 residues. Germline V lookup: CDR1 DFQATT, CDR2 SNEGSKA (reference sequence). Trimming pared 4 bases from V and 4 bases from J, leaving 7 bases between. The DNA of the CDR3 is TGCAGTGCTACGGACAGCTATGGCTACACCTTC. Protein product: CSATDSYGYTF.

The chain recombines TRBV7-3 with TRBJ2-3, with 8 nucleotides matching TRBD2. V gave up 6 bases and J gave up 4 bases; unmatched junction bases: 9. CDR3 size: 15 residues. Per the germline V gene, CDR1 is SGHTA and CDR2 is FQGTGA. The DNA of the CDR3 is TGTGCCAGCAGAACCGGGGGGGCCGGGGCAGATACGCAGTATTTT. Translated, it gives CASRTGGAGADTQYF.

The chain links TRBV5-1 to TRBJ2-5; 8 bases are a match to TRBD2. The V gene's germline CDR1 is SGHRS and CDR2 YFSETQ. Trimming cost V 4 bases and J 2 bases; bases outside gene matches: 7. The CDR3 has 15 residues. CDR3 sequence reads: CASSVTSGTQETQYF. The CDR3 region has the DNA TGCGCCAGCAGCGTTACTAGCGGCACTCAAGAGACCCAGTACTTC.

This clone was detected only a few times. The V call is TRBV10-2, the J call TRBJ2-7, with 7 bases identical to TRBD1. The V gene's germline CDR1 is WSHSY and CDR2 SAAADI. J lost 5 bases, V lost 3 bases, and 4 bases had no gene match. CDR3 size: 13 residues. The CDR3 DNA follows: TGCGCCAGCAGTGACCAACAGGGGAACGAGCAGTACTTC. It codes for CASSDQQGNEQYF.

This chain uses TRBV7-8 with TRBJ2-5, with TRBD2 matching over 10 bases. The last part of the DNA fits TRBJ2-7 better; the J call may be wrong. The CDR3 runs to 14 residues. In germline, CDR1 is SGHVS, CDR2 FQNEAQ. The chain's CDR3 is CASSLGAGGPEQYF. CDR3 sequence (DNA): TGTGCCAGCAGCCTAGGAGCGGGAGGGCCCGAGCAGTACTTC.

This clone has more than one count but fewer than ten. The gene calls are TRBV29-1 and TRBJ1-2, with D tentatively TRBD1 (6 bases). Trimming removed 6 bases at V and 4 bases at J, with 12 bases between. The CDR3 totals 12 residues. Germline loops: CDR1 SQVTM, CDR2 ANQGSEA. CDR3 loop: CSVRQATYGYTF. The CDR3 DNA reads TGCAGCGTCCGACAGGCGACCTATGGCTACACCTTC.

This rearrangement joins TRBV7-6 to TRBJ1-4, with 8 positions matching TRBD1. Germline CDR1 reads SGHVS; CDR2 reads FNYEAQ. The CDR3 is 15 amino acids. The J segment lost 8 bases and the V segment lost 5 bases, leaving 10 bases of the junction unmatched. CDR3 region: CASSQQGTGIEKLFF. The CDR3 region has the DNA TGTGCCAGCAGCCAGCAGGGGACAGGAATAGAAAAACTGTTTTTT.

This clone was detected a few times. This chain connects TRBV30 to TRBJ1-1; D possibly corresponds to TRBD1 (6 bases). This CDR3 comprises 15 residues. V was cut by 2 bases and J by 3 bases, with 16 bases left in between. Germline lookup yields CDR1 GTSNPN and CDR2 SVGIG (reference sequence). The DNA for the CDR3 is TGTGCCTGGAGTTTCAGGGGACCTTTGGACACTGAAGCTTTCTTT. Its translation: CAWSFRGPLDTEAFF.

This chain links TRBV9 with TRBJ2-7; 8 nucleotides align to TRBD2. This CDR3 contains 14 residues. Losses at the gene ends were 1 base for V and 7 bases for J; bases not matched to a gene: 7. CDR1 is SGDLS, CDR2 YYNGEE, per germline. CDR3 in amino acids: CASSVSHGGAEQYF. CDR3 bases: TGTGCCAGCAGCGTAAGTCACGGGGGGGCAGAGCAGTACTTC.

This chain connects TRBV19 to TRBJ2-6, with 10 nucleotides matching TRBD1. V lost 3 bases to trimming and J lost 3 bases; unmatched junction nucleotides: 5. There are 17 residues in the CDR3. The V gene's germline CDR1 is LNHDA and CDR2 SQIVND (reference sequence). This CDR3 reads CASSMSGQGYGANVLTF. CDR3 nucleotide sequence: TGTGCCAGTAGTATGTCGGGACAGGGGTATGGGGCCAACGTCCTGACTTTC.

V is TRBV9 and J is TRBJ2-1, with D unresolved. Germline lookup yields CDR1 SGDLS and CDR2 YYNGEE. The CDR3 extends over 12 amino acids. Trimming took off 2 bases at V and 10 bases at J, with 10 bases between the two ends. The DNA of the CDR3 is TGTGCCAGCAGCGTCGGGTCCCGGGAGCAGTTCTTC. Residues: CASSVGSREQFF.

This clone was observed a few times. The rearrangement links TRBV27 to TRBJ2-5; TRBD1 might be the D (6 bases). Trimming pared 5 bases from V and 4 bases from J, leaving 17 bases between. CDR3 length: 15 amino acids. Germline assignment: CDR1 MNHEY and CDR2 SMNVEV (reference sequence). The CDR3 DNA reads TGTGCCAGCAGTCCCTCCGGGACATGGGGAGAGACCCAGTACTTC. This encodes CASSPSGTWGETQYF.

The chain uses TRBV28 and TRBJ1-2; 9 bases agree with TRBD1. Germline loops: CDR1 MDHEN, CDR2 SYDVKM. The CDR3 runs 16 residues. V trimming: 2 bases; J trimming: 0 bases; junction bases outside the gene matches: 4. The CDR3 coding sequence is TGTGCCAGCAGTTTAGACAGGGGGACGGCTAACTATGGCTACACCTTC. Amino acids: CASSLDRGTANYGYTF.

This clone was recorded a few times. Other DNA sequences in the sample encode the same CDR3. The chain recombines TRBV29-1 with TRBJ2-3; D may be TRBD2 (7 bases). Looked up from germline, CDR1 is SQVTM and CDR2 is ANQGSEA. This CDR3 has 13 residues. Trimming removed 4 bases from V and 5 bases from J, with 13 bases in between. For the CDR3, the DNA is TGCAGCGTTGGCGGGGGCCTAGGAGATACGCAGTATTTT. Translated: CSVGGGLGDTQYF.

The chain has TRBV30 and TRBJ2-4; a possible D gene is TRBD2 (7 bases). Germline values: CDR1 GTSNPN, CDR2 SVGIG (reference sequence). The CDR3 totals 14 residues. V was clipped by 2 bases and J by 5 bases, with 13 bases between them. In nucleotides, the CDR3 is TGTGCCTGGAGTAGGGGGGGGCTGGAAAACATTCAGTACTTC. Translated, it gives CAWSRGGLENIQYF.

This clone has only one observation. The gene calls are TRBV2 and TRBJ1-3, with D hard to call. V shed 6 bases and J shed 2 bases, with 26 bases lying between them. Germline values: CDR1 SNHLY, CDR2 FYNNEI. The length of the CDR3 is 19 residues. The DNA of the CDR3 is TGTGCCAGCAGCCTACAGAATGCCGGTCGGCTTCTCACTGGAAACACCATATATTTT. Its protein is CASSLQNAGRLLTGNTIYF.

This clone occurred a few times. The V call is TRBV9, the J call TRBJ2-7; D gene uncertain. The ends were cut back, 2 bases at V and 0 bases at J, with 6 bases in the middle. The CDR3 has 13 residues. Germline CDR1 SGDLS, CDR2 YYNGEE. The DNA of the CDR3 is TGTGCCAGCAGCGTCGGCGGCTCCTACGAGCAGTACTTC. Protein product: CASSVGGSYEQYF.

Details on this clone: In the same sample, other DNA sequences code for this CDR3. This chain uses TRBV7-8 with TRBJ1-6; 7 positions match TRBD1. The ends lost 3 bases at V and 2 bases at J; junction bases unmatched: 4. CDR3 length: 16 residues. Germline assignment: CDR1 SGHVS and CDR2 FQNEAQ. This CDR3 reads CASSFQGVPYNSPLHF. Written as DNA, the CDR3 is TGTGCCAGCAGCTTTCAGGGGGTCCCCTATAATTCACCCCTCCACTTT.

The chain carries TRBV5-4 and TRBJ2-2; 9 positions agree with TRBD2. J was trimmed by 5 bases and V by 5 bases; bases with no gene match: 7. The germline CDR1 and CDR2 sequences are SGHNT and YYREEE (reference sequence). The length of the CDR3 is 15 residues. CDR3 nucleotides: TGTGCCAGCAGGGCCCTAGCGGGAACTACCGGGGAGCTGTTTTTT. It encodes CASRALAGTTGELFF.

V and J are TRBV27 and TRBJ1-1; 7 positions match TRBD1. CDR1 and CDR2 (germline): MNHEY, SMNVEV (reference sequence). V gave up 6 bases and J gave up 7 bases; unmatched junction bases: 14. The CDR3 is 15 residues long. The CDR3 here is CASSLEGARGGEAFF. CDR3 DNA sequence: TGTGCCAGCAGCCTCGAGGGGGCACGGGGGGGTGAAGCTTTCTTT.